Described below is a single T cell receptor beta chain sequence and its context. Each of the donors was a healthy bone marrow donor. This record comes from a study of cytomegalovirus exposure and HLA in healthy donors. Study-level background: About 79 million unique TCRs from HLA-typed donors were held in an early data release.

The PCR used 60 Vbeta and 13 Jbeta primers. The protocol was immunoSEQ multiplex PCR, while the TCRdb copy is restricted to in-frame clones and leaves out a portion. The sample lists just over 150,000 clones, 75% to 80% seen once, with around 0.96% in the top ten. This receptor was obtained from a woman aged 45-65 years in good health and CMV-seropositive. The sample comprised PBMCs.

Here the CDR3 reads CASSPLETNVLTF. The CDR3, as DNA: TGTGCCAGCAGCCCGTTGGAGACCAACGTCCTGACTTTC. V gene TRBV7-9 combines with J gene TRBJ2-6; no definite D call. CDR3 length: 13 amino acids. In germline, CDR1 is SEHNR, CDR2 FQNEAQ (reference sequence). Trimming pared 5 bases from V and 8 bases from J, leaving 10 bases between.